This T cell receptor beta chain originates from a study of long-term antiretroviral therapy in people with HIV. Whole-study results and caveats: Clones that had undergone expansion before ART dominated the repertoire at all time points.

Survey level was the resolution at which the v3.0 immunoSEQ assay ran. Assay used: immunoSEQ multiplex PCR; TCRdb lists only in-frame clones, some missing. The table records roughly 36,000 clones, 70% to 90% of them present only once. Germline V gene sequence: CDR1 SGHNT, CDR2 YYREEE (reference sequence). V trimming: 2 bases; J trimming: 2 bases; junction bases outside the gene matches: 3. The CDR3 is 16 residues long. Each donor provided at least one pre-ART PBMC sample and at least two post-ART PBMC samples. As regards this clone: The target antigen is unknown.

The specimen was unsorted PBMCs, collected just over 2.7 years before starting antiretroviral therapy. V is TRBV5-4 and J is TRBJ2-3; 12 bases align to TRBD2. This TCR was recovered from a woman aged 25 to 45 with HIV. CDR3 in DNA: TGTGCCAGCAGCTTAAGACTAGCGGGGGCCACAGATACGCAGTATTTT. Protein product: CASSLRLAGATDTQYF. The variable domain in full, completed from reference TRBV5-4 and TRBJ2-3, reads ETGVTQSPTHLIKTRGQQVTLRCSSQSGHNTVSWYQQALGQGPQFIFQYYREEENGRGNFPPRFSGLQFPNYSSELNVNALELDDSALYLCASSLRLAGATDTQYFGPGTRLTVL.